This T cell receptor beta chain was recorded in a study of lymphopenia after photon versus proton radiotherapy. This clone was observed a handful of times. The antigen is undetermined. Whole-study findings and limits: Only patients who died were analyzed for survival; proton advantage is unproven. Proton therapy kept repertoires fairly stable, unlike photons, which gained effector/memory cells. In patients who died, overall survival fell as post-nadir TCR diversity dropped more. After lymphocyte nadir, photon-treated repertoires showed oligoclonal expansion, especially CD8+ Temra.

Only in-frame clones appear in the TCRdb table, and some are missing; sequencing was by immunoSEQ multiplex PCR. Here the sample spans about 26,000 clones, 75% to 90% being singletons. Germline V gene sequence: CDR1 LNHDA, CDR2 SQIVND (reference sequence). The CDR3 has 15 amino acids. V was cut by 1 base and J by 4 bases, with 11 bases left in between. This clonotype was sampled from a man aged 25-40 years with gastric cancer. Here the sequenced sample was peripheral blood, taken from a patient treated with photon-based radiotherapy. The rearrangement joins TRBV19 to TRBJ1-5, with D possibly matching TRBD1 (5 bases). The CDR3 reads CASSIGQSPNQPQHF. The CDR3 DNA reads as TGTGCCAGTAGTATAGGACAGTCGCCGAATCAGCCCCAGCATTTT.